This entry describes one T cell receptor beta chain. Its cognate antigen is unknown. Only in-frame clones appear in the TCRdb table, and some are missing; sequencing was by immunoSEQ multiplex PCR. The sample consists of under 150,000 clones, 70% to 90% of them appearing once. The V end lost 1 base, the J end lost 4 bases, and 13 bases lay between the germline ends. The CDR3 runs to 15 residues. From germline, CDR1 is SGHNT and CDR2 YENEEA. This entry belongs to a study of T cell responses to AZD1222 COVID-19 vaccine. Background on the study: Second doses were pooled across both intervals (about 4 or about 12 weeks). Study-level results: Close to half of all spike-specific TCRs reportedly target regions of the variants that are unmutated. There were vaccine-associated CD4 TCRs across spike, dominant at 160-218 and 743-854. When two AZD1222 doses had been given, Spike-specific TCR breadth and depth rose.

This rearrangement joins TRBV11-3 to TRBJ2-5; D might be TRBD2 (6 bases). This sample comprised peripheral blood, obtained on day 0 of AZD1222 vaccination. The receptor comes from an adult in good health. CDR3 sequence: CASSLGGSRGETQYF. The CDR3 DNA reads TGTGCCAGCAGCTTAGGGGGGTCGCGGGGAGAGACCCAGTACTTC.